This T cell receptor (beta chain) was sequenced for a study of blood T cell repertoires in COVID-19 (TCRdb year 2020). Study-level background: Samples from collaborators originated in the United States, Italy and Spain and spanned both the acute and convalescent phases of COVID-19. The material from the prospective study consisted of cDNA or gDNA derived from T cells, B-cell-depleted T cells, or PBMCs. The dataset comprised deeply sampled blood TCRbeta repertoires from subjects exposed to, actively infected with, or recovered from COVID-19. The repertoires were released in a freely available public database intended as a resource for research on the immune response to SARS-CoV-2. The samples were drawn from two sources: the first 160 participants of the ongoing ImmuneRACE study, and 950 to 1,500 subjects contributed by 6 global collaborators. Sample metadata almost always included a de-identified subject ID, COVID-19 status, age in years and sex. Where available, HLA class I and class II types were obtained from metadata supplied by the sample provider rather than from assay-based typing. The study at large found these results: The quantity of clinical and demographic metadata differed by source and by participant and was supplied without curation.

Each collaborating institution followed its own protocols to collect whole blood in K2EDTA tubes. For TCRbeta analysis, collaborators shipped samples in one of three forms: frozen whole blood, isolated PBMCs, or DNA extracted from either of those sample types. Taken from cysteine to phenylalanine, the CDR3 has 14 residues. The entry retains the CDR3 DNA only, 42 bases that are in frame from base 1. The germline V gene supplies CDR1 MDHEN and CDR2 SYDVKM. V is reduced by 9 bases and J by 2 bases, leaving a spacing of 14 bases between them. This clone was counted between two and nine times. This receptor's antigen is unknown. Base qualities are not at hand, and no much larger clone is one base apart. The immunoSEQ Assay, a bias-controlled multiplex PCR, was used to amplify TCRbeta CDR3 regions from genomic DNA. In the source study's methods: Nucleated cell counts per sample were estimated from amplification of reference gene primers within the assay. Sequence reads were collapsed and filtered to measure the absolute abundance of every unique TCRbeta CDR3 rearrangement. For each sample, productive Simpson clonality was calculated by taking the square root of Simpson's diversity index across productive rearrangements. The table comes from immuneACCESS by way of TCRdb, which keeps in-frame sequences with V and J called. Part of the clones is missing from these tables; in studies checked, under half for an unresolved V gene and the rest for unknown reasons. V and J calls and clone size come straight from that table; D and trimming were deduced from the DNA. For this sample the table gives under 300,000 clones, of which about 80% were detected only once. In total, the top ten clones hold 4.9% of the sample.

The clonotype comes from a woman over 75 with active or convalescent COVID-19. The chain is assembled from TRBV28 and TRBJ1-5, and perhaps TRBD1 as D gene, on 6 matching bases. Input material: peripheral blood. The CDR3 is CASAGAWGNQPQHF. The base sequence is TGTGCCAGTGCGGGGGCCTGGGGCAATCAGCCCCAGCATTTT.